The sequence of this T cell receptor (beta chain) was determined in a study of beta chain features in type 1 diabetes (dated by TCRdb to 2017 to 2018). Study-wide context: Mean age, gender distribution, total cell number and subset yield were not different between patients and healthy donors. Across all samples, fewer than 130 million sorted cells were examined, and cell number per subset correlated strongly with RNA yield. The study compared the TCRB repertoires of sorted circulating CD4+ T cell subsets in recently diagnosed type 1 diabetes patients with those in matched healthy donors. Regulatory and stem cell-like memory subsets were isolated from only 8 patients and about 8 healthy donors, whereas naive and central memory subsets came from all 30 or so donors. The paper's findings and limits, for the study overall: At VDJ recombination sites, patients with type 1 diabetes made fewer insertions and deleted more nucleotides, a pattern implying thymic rearrangement abnormalities. Because cDNA was sequenced instead of genomic DNA, highly expressing activated cells could be over-represented, though the groups showed no difference in activation or CD3 levels. Naive, central memory and regulatory TCRB repertoires appeared more similar among patients than among healthy donors. Shorter templates might be favored by PCR, yet because patient and control samples were amplified and corrected together, any such skew would affect both groups equally. A moderate but significant shortening of TCRB CDR3 length was observed in type 1 diabetes patients in all four CD4+ subsets. Because small numbers of individuals were included in the HLA sub-analyses, any influence of HLA type on TCRB rearrangement was left unresolved.

All of the isolated RNA was reverse transcribed with the High Capacity cDNA Reverse Transcription Kit, so expressed TCRB transcripts were sequenced. Naive, central memory and regulatory T cell samples underwent deep immunoSEQ sequencing, averaging roughly 3.4 million total reads per sample. Sorted cells were lysed in RLT buffer and RNA was extracted with DNase-treated RNeasy Micro or Mini kits, depending on cell number. Each cell subset was processed separately to prevent cross-contamination, with patient and healthy donor samples processed together. The immunoSEQ multiplex PCR was used to amplify TCRB sequences from cDNA, yielding 87-bp fragments that span the CDR3 region. Sequencing of the amplicons was performed on the Illumina HiSeq platform. In the original analysis: Synthetic template baselines were used to correct PCR bias computationally, reads within Hamming distance 2 were collapsed together, and singletons that could not be merged were discarded. Reads were aligned against IMGT so that V, D and J genes, CDR3 length and insertions or deletions at six rearrangement sites could be assigned. Within each subset, clonotype counts were normalized to the number of sorted cells before true diversity and Gini coefficients were calculated with the tcR R package. Repertoire sharing was quantified using the overlap coefficient calculated on TCRB nucleotide sequences. TCRdb took this table from immuneACCESS and kept in-frame rearrangements with V and J called. Such tables lack part of the clones; where checked against another copy, unresolved V genes explain under half of the gap, and the rest is unexplained. The DNA was the basis for D and trimming; V, J and clone size are from that table. Recorded for this sample are more than 150,000 clones; roughly 11% of them occurred a single time. The ten largest clones represent roughly 2% of the sample.

Each donor gave one peripheral blood draw, averaging roughly 120 mL, which was collected into heparinised tubes. Using a panel that included CD45RO, CCR7, CD25, CD127, CD95 and CD27, naive, central memory, regulatory and stem cell-like memory CD4+ T cells were sorted on a BD FACSAria II. A purity above 98% was achieved for all sorted populations. Right away, PBMCs were isolated by Lymphoprep density gradient centrifugation and were stained directly, with no culture step. Samples were stained and sorted in pairs, with one healthy donor and one patient per experiment, so that batch effects were minimized. The cysteine opens and the phenylalanine closes a CDR3 of 14 amino acids. Only CDR3 DNA is held: 42 bases, read in frame from base 1. Via the germline V gene, CDR1 is SNHLY and CDR2 FYNNEI. The V end loses 6 bases and the J end loses 12 bases, and a stretch of 18 bases separates them. This clone has ten or more counts. No cognate antigen has been identified for it. Per-base qualities were not stored, and no clone one base away is much larger.

The TCR sequence derives from a man between 18 and 29 years old in good health. Material: central memory CD4+ T cells from blood. In this chain, TRBV2 is recombined with TRBJ1-6; a tentative D match to TRBD1 spans 6 bases. The CDR3 has the sequence CASRDQGSGKPLHF. The nucleotide sequence is given as TGTGCCAGCAGGGATCAGGGGAGTGGAAAACCCCTCCACTTT.